The TCR beta chain described here comes from a study of T cells in Graves' hyperthyroidism and ophthalmopathy. General study findings and limits: Within blood appeared most thyroid clonotypes that had expanded above 0.001.

The study defined stable Graves' hyperthyroidism as no ophthalmopathy progression within 18 months. The hyperthyroidism patients had all been newly diagnosed, and their disease duration was under 2 months. Their ages ranged from 18 to 65 years. RNA transcripts were the template for amplifying TCR beta CDR3 regions. TCR CDR3 regions were first amplified by RT-PCR with HTBI primers. Using its own MiXCR run on the multiplex PCR reads, TCRdb lists one record per CDR3 protein. In the table there are around 290,000 distinct CDR3 sequences, roughly an eighth of which are singletons. This clonotype was observed at least ten times. Its antigen is still unknown. The V gene's germline CDR1 is SNHLY and CDR2 FYNNEI. With 2 bases removed from V and 12 bases from J, the gap between germline ends came to 11 bases. The CDR3 has 12 residues.

The chain joins TRBV2 to TRBJ2-1, with D uncertain. Specimen: blood. This TCR derives from a woman in her thirties or forties with Graves' hyperthyroidism. This CDR3 reads CASSERIRVQFF. The CDR3 nucleotides read TGTGCCAGCAGTGAACGGATCCGGGTGCAGTTCTTC.